One sample yielded the 2 T cell receptor beta chains listed below, sequenced in a study of cytomegalovirus exposure and HLA in healthy donors. It was with 60 Vbeta and 13 Jbeta primers that the PCR ran. Sequencing was performed with immunoSEQ multiplex PCR; in TCRdb, only in-frame clones are kept and a portion is missing. The repertoire holds around 160,000 clones, with roughly 80% as singletons. Sequenced: PBMCs. The receptors derive from a male donor in good health and CMV-seropositive.

This sequence joins TRBV11-2 and TRBJ1-2, with TRBD1 identical over 8 bases. The CDR3 spans 14 residues. Germline lookup yields CDR1 SGHAT and CDR2 FQNNGV. Trimming cost V 5 bases and J 7 bases; bases outside gene matches: 9. The CDR3 DNA sequence: TGTGCCAGCAGCCAAATCCCAGGGGGCGGTGGCTACACCTTC. This gives the protein CASSQIPGGGGYTF. Supplemented by reference TRBV11-2 and TRBJ1-2, the full variable domain reads EAGVAQSPRYKIIEKRQSVAFWCNPISGHATLYWYQQILGQGPKLLIQFQNNGVVDDSQLPKDRFSAERLKGVDSTLKIQPAKLEDSAVYLCASSQIPGGGGYTFGSGTRLTVV.

The chain is built from TRBV28 and TRBJ1-1; D possibly corresponds to TRBD1 (5 bases). V was cut by 5 bases and J by 3 bases, with 10 bases left in between. In germline, CDR1 is MDHEN, CDR2 SYDVKM. This CDR3 region has 13 residues. The CDR3: CASSPPGDTEAFF. The DNA for the CDR3 is TGTGCCAGCAGTCCCCCGGGGGACACTGAAGCTTTCTTT.